The rows below give T cell receptor beta chains drawn from one sample of a study of Graves' ophthalmopathy and Graves' hyperthyroidism. TCRdb passed the multiplex PCR reads through MiXCR, listing each CDR3 protein once. The sample has 1 million to 1.3 million distinct CDR3 sequences, about 35% seen once; the top ten hold around 10%. Sequenced sample: peripheral blood or thyroid tissue (not recorded which). The receptors were sampled from an adult man with Graves' hyperthyroidism. The CDR3 runs from the conserved cysteine through the conserved F or W. The D gene is left open where the match is weak. Size values are once, few and many counts, or a class for expanded clones, and some rows have none.

V	D	J	size	DNA	CDR3
TRBV28	.	TRBJ2-7	few	TGTGCCAGCAGACCCGGAGGCGGGCTTGGGTCCCACGAGCAGTACTTC	CASRPGGGLGSHEQYF
TRBV12-3/TRBV12-4	.	TRBJ1-5	many	TGTGCCAGCACCGCCGGCAGCAATCAGCCCCAGCATTTT	CASTAGSNQPQHF
TRBV12-3/TRBV12-4	.	TRBJ1-1	.	TGTGCCAGCAGTTTCTGGAGGGACGACACTGAAGCTTTCTTT	CASSFWRDDTEAFF
TRBV20-1	TRBD2	TRBJ2-5	.	TGCAGTGCTAGGCGACTACCGGGAGGGCCGGAGGAGACCCAGTACTTC	CSARRLPGGPEETQYF
TRBV20-1	.	TRBJ1-1	.	TGCTGCGGCCTGGGGGACACTGAAGCTTTCTTT	CCGLGDTEAFF
TRBV10-3	TRBD1	TRBJ1-2	few	TGTGCCATCAGTGGACCGGGACAGGGATTGAGTGGCTACACCTTC	CAISGPGQGLSGYTF
TRBV29-1	.	TRBJ2-1	.	TGCAGCGTCCCCGACAATGAGCAGTTCTTC	CSVPDNEQFF
TRBV19	.	TRBJ2-7	few	TGTGCCAGTAGTCGGGGGACCGAACTTTACGAGCAGTACTTC	CASSRGTELYEQYF
TRBV10-3	TRBD1	TRBJ1-1	.	TGTGCCATCAGCCAGCTCGGGACAGGGGTCATGAACACTGAAGCTTTCTTT	CAISQLGTGVMNTEAFF
TRBV7-2	.	TRBJ2-5	many	TGTGCCAGCAGCTTAGCGAGGGCAGCTCAAGAGACCCAGTACTTC	CASSLARAAQETQYF
TRBV25-1	.	TRBJ1-5	.	TGTGCCGCGACAGGTATTAGCAATCAGCCCCAGCATTTT	CAATGISNQPQHF
TRBV27	TRBD2	TRBJ2-5	.	TGTGCCAGCAAATCCGAGGCGGGGGGCGCAGGAGAGACCCAGTACTTC	CASKSEAGGAGETQYF
TRBV5-4	.	TRBJ1-1	many	TGTGCCAGCAGCTTGCCAGTCATGAACACTGAAGCTTTCTTT	CASSLPVMNTEAFF
TRBV28	.	TRBJ1-6	.	TGTGCCAGCATGTCGGCTCGACAATCTGTTCTGCCCCTCCACTTT	CASMSARQSVLPLHF
TRBV25-1	.	TRBJ1-5	many	TGTGCCAGCAGCGGGGGGGGTACGAGCAATCAGCCCCAGCATTTT	CASSGGGTSNQPQHF
TRBV11-2	.	TRBJ1-1	many	TGTGCCAGCAGCCGCGAACTGAACGTAGCTTTCTTT	CASSRELNVAFF
TRBV12-3/TRBV12-4	TRBD1	TRBJ1-1	.	TGTGCCGGCAGCCTCCTGGGGACAGGGTTCGGGAGCACTGAAGCTTTCTTT	CAGSLLGTGFGSTEAFF
TRBV9	TRBD1	TRBJ1-5	.	TGTGCCAGCAGCACCCGGACAGGACTCAATCAGCCCCAGCATTTT	CASSTRTGLNQPQHF
TRBV29-1	TRBD1	TRBJ1-2	.	TGCAGCGTCCGGACAGGCCAGGGGGGCTACACCTTC	CSVRTGQGGYTF
TRBV19	TRBD1	TRBJ1-2	few	TGTGCCAGTAGTTTCTCTGCAGGGGGCGTCTATGGCTACACCTTC	CASSFSAGGVYGYTF
TRBV2	TRBD2	TRBJ2-7	.	TGTGCCAGCTGGGGACTAGCGGGAGGGGAATACGAGCAGTACTTC	CASWGLAGGEYEQYF
TRBV20-1	.	TRBJ1-1	.	TGCAGTGCTAGAAGACAGGAAGCTTTCTTT	CSARRQEAFF
TRBV25-1	TRBD1	TRBJ2-7	many	TGTGCCAGCAGTGAACAGGGGGCAAACGAGCAGTACTTC	CASSEQGANEQYF
TRBV4-1	TRBD2	TRBJ2-5	many	TGCGCCAGCAGCCAAGCTTCTAGCGGGCAAGAGACCCAGTACTTC	CASSQASSGQETQYF